One and the same sample provided the 4 T cell receptor beta chains below, sequenced in a study of blood T cell repertoires in COVID-19. Assay: immunoSEQ multiplex PCR; the TCRdb copy retains only in-frame clones and omits some. The sample contains 300,000 to 400,000 clones, over 80% of which appear only once. Sequenced sample: peripheral blood. These receptor sequences come from a man aged 25 to 45 with COVID-19, enrolled during active disease.

The chain uses TRBV15 and TRBJ2-3; no firm D call. The CDR3 extends over 13 amino acids. Germline values: CDR1 LNHNV, CDR2 YYDKDF (reference sequence). The V end was cut by 6 bases, the J end by 11 bases, with 18 bases between. Here the CDR3 reads CATSRGDLFGQYF. CDR3 DNA sequence: TGTGCCACCAGTCGCGGCGACTTATTCGGGCAGTATTTT.

This chain joins TRBV19 and TRBJ2-5, with 7 positions matching TRBD1. This CDR3 is built from 20 residues. With 5 bases clipped from V and 7 bases from J, the junction kept 28 bases outside the gene matches. The germline CDR1 and CDR2 sequences are LNHDA and SQIVND (reference sequence). The CDR3 sequence is CASSQTPGTDDFSPPGTQYF. DNA for the CDR3: TGTGCCAGTAGTCAAACCCCCGGGACAGACGATTTTTCACCCCCGGGGACCCAGTACTTC.

The rearrangement links TRBV7-7 to TRBJ2-7, with D unresolved. Germline CDR1 and CDR2: SSHAT and FNYEAQ (reference sequence). The CDR3 covers 13 residues. Trimming removed 1 base from V and 3 bases from J, with 7 bases in between. CDR3 sequence (DNA): TGTGCCAGCAGCTTAGTTCCAGGCTACGAGCAGTACTTC. Its translation is CASSLVPGYEQYF.

The rearrangement links TRBV12-3 or TRBV12-4 to TRBJ1-5; D gene uncertain. The CDR3 has 13 amino acids. Trimming took off 1 base at V and 5 bases at J, with 6 bases between the two ends. CDR3 region: CASSLVGDQPQHF. The CDR3 DNA follows: TGTGCCAGCAGTTTAGTCGGGGATCAGCCCCAGCATTTT.